This TCR beta chain emerged from a study of shared clonotypes between healthy human individuals. General study points: Non-shared clonotypes showed lower generation probabilities than clonotypes common to all four donors.

The CDR3 consists of 14 residues. V was pared by 6 bases and J by 2 bases, with 11 bases between. Germline-derived CDR1 and CDR2 are MNHEY and SVGAGI. This clone was seen a single time. What it recognizes is unknown. Assay: immunoSEQ multiplex PCR; the TCRdb copy retains only in-frame clones and omits some. The sample holds over a million clones; around 97% are singletons and the top ten take roughly 1.1%. The origin of this receptor is a man aged 30 to 39 in good health. The V and J genes are TRBV6-5 and TRBJ1-5; D is uncertain. Sequenced material: naive CD4+ T cells sorted from blood. Subset noted: CD45RA+ positively selected. This chain's CDR3 is CASRDRARNQPQHF. DNA of the CDR3: TGTGCCAGCAGGGACCGTGCGCGCAATCAGCCCCAGCATTTT.